Detailed here is one TCR beta chain. The data stem from a study of neoadjuvant anti-PD-1 for oral cavity cancer. Turning to the study itself: Most patients had three to four biweekly doses of 3 mg/kg nivolumab before resection.

These oral cavity squamous cell carcinomas were HPV-negative and locally advanced. Profiled with immunoSEQ multiplex PCR; TCRdb holds only in-frame clones, not every one. This sample has about 14,000 clones, with 71% found just once. The sample consisted of PBMCs, taken before nivolumab (anti-PD-1) treatment. This receptor was obtained from a person between 35 and 79 years old with oral cavity squamous cell carcinoma.

This CDR3 is CASSRQGSTEAFF. CDR3 sequence (DNA): TGTGCCAGCAGTAGACAGGGCTCCACTGAAGCTTTCTTT. The chain is built from TRBV6-5 and TRBJ1-1; 7 nucleotides match TRBD1. The CDR3 extends over 13 amino acids. J gave up 4 bases and V 5 bases, and 4 bases lay outside the gene matches. Looked up from germline, CDR1 is MNHEY and CDR2 is SVGAGI.